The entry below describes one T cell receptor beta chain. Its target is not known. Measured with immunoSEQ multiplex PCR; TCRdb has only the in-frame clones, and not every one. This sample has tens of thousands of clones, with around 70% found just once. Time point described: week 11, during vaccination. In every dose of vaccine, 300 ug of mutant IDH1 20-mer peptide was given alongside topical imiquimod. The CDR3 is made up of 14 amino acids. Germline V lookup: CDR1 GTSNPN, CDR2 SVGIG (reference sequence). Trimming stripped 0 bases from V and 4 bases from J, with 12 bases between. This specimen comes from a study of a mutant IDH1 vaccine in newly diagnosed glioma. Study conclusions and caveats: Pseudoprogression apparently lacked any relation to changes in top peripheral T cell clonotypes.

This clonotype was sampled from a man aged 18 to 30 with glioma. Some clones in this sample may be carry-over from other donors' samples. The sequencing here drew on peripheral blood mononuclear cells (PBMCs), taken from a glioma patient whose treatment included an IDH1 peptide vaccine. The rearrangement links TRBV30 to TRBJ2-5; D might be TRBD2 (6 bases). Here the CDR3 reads CAWSVTGRGETQYF. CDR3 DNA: TGTGCCTGGAGTGTAACGGGGCGGGGAGAGACCCAGTACTTC.